Listed below are T cell receptor beta chains from one sample, sequenced in a study of T-cell memory formation after mild COVID-19. Each CDR3 protein is one row after TCRdb ran MiXCR on the 5' RACE reads. The table includes 190,000 or so distinct CDR3 sequences, roughly a tenth detected once. The source material was PBMCs or a T cell subset sorted from them (not recorded which). The receptors were sampled from a man younger than 30 who had mild COVID-19 (a few samples of this study predate the infection). Cell type and time point are not known. CDR3s include the opening cysteine and the closing phenylalanine or tryptophan. D genes are given only for firm matches.

NA	TRBV12-5	CASGSWTTETQYF
NA	TRBV12-3/TRBV12-4	CASNQGTDTQYF
NA	TRBV5-1	CASSLEGDTYGYTF
NA	TRBV29-1	CSVEVWGVYTQYF
TRBD2	TRBV7-2	CASSPLRTSGQETQYF
NA	TRBV7-2	CASSWDLDRRRNSPLHF
NA	TRBV14	CASSQFEGGELFF
NA	TRBV3-1	CASSQTASGANVLTF
NA	TRBV4-2	CASSQDVAAAGEQYF
TRBD1	TRBV10-3	CATRQGPPYEQYF
TRBD1	TRBV5-1	CASSGGTGAVRSPLHF
NA	TRBV20-1	CSARDRRLPNTEAFF
TRBD2	TRBV7-3	CASSDGRGTTNTGELFF
NA	TRBV4-1	CASSLRDGFGMGGYTF
NA	TRBV27	CASSLDRTQYF
NA	TRBV20-1	CSARIQETQYF
NA	TRBV24-1	CATRGWDNTGELFF
NA	TRBV7-9	CASSSLQGQPQHF
NA	TRBV13	CASSNLGRLMNTEAFF
NA	TRBV29-1	CSADTDDEKLFF
NA	TRBV7-3	CASSLAGQTDTQYF
NA	TRBV12-3/TRBV12-4	CASSLVGGARDIQYF
NA	TRBV12-3/TRBV12-4	CASRPQADRNNEQFF
NA	TRBV10-3	CAIMEGGLNTEAFF
TRBD2	TRBV7-2	CASSLELAAYTQYF
TRBD1	TRBV6-2/TRBV6-3	CASRDRGNKHNEQFF
NA	TRBV2	CASRGRSSYNEQFF
NA	TRBV12-3/TRBV12-4	CASSSSGQGGKYF
TRBD1	TRBV4-3	CASSQDTGTGSSPLHF
TRBD1	TRBV7-9	CASSRQGETEAFF